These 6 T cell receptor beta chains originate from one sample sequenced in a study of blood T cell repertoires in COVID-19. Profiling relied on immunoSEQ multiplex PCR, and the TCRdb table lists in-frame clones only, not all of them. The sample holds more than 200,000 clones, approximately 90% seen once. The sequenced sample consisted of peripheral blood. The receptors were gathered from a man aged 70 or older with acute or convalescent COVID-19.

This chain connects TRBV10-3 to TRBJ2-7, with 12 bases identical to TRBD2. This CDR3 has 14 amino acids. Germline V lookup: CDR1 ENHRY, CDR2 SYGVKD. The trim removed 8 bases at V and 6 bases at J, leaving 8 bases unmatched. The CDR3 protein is CAIRKTSGRGEQYF. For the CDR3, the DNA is TGTGCCATCCGCAAGACTAGCGGGAGAGGCGAGCAGTACTTC.

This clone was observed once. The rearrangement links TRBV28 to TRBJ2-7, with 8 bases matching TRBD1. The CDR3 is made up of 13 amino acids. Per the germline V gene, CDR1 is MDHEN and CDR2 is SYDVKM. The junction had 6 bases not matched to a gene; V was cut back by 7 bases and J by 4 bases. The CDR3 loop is CASKGQGWYEQYF. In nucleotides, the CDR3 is TGTGCCAGCAAAGGACAGGGCTGGTACGAGCAGTACTTC. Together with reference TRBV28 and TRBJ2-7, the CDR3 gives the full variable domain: DVKVTQSSRYLVKRTGEKVFLECVQDMDHENMFWYRQDPGLGLRLIYFSYDVKMKEKGDIPEGYSVSREKKERFSLILESASTNQTSMYLCASKGQGWYEQYFGPGTRLTVT.

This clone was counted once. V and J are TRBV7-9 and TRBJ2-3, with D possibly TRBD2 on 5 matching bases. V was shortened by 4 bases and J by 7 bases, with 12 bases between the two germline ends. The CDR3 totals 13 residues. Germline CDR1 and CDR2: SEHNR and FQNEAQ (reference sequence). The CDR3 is CASSSLEDYTQYF. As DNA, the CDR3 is TGTGCCAGCAGCTCCCTGGAGGATTATACGCAGTATTTT. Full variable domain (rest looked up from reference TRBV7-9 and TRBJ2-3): DTGVSQNPRHKITKRGQNVTFRCDPISEHNRLYWYRQTLGQGPEFLTYFQNEAQLEKSRLLSDRFSAERPKGSFSTLEIQRTEQGDSAMYLCASSSLEDYTQYFGPGTRLTVL.

The CDR3 coding sequence is TGTGCCAGCTCAACAAAACAAGGGGGCGAAGAAAAACTGTTTTTT. Translated: CASSTKQGGEEKLFF. The V gene is TRBV18, the J gene TRBJ1-4, with 7 bases fitting TRBD1. The germline V gene encodes CDR1 KGHSH and CDR2 LQKENI. This CDR3 is built from 15 residues. V gave up 5 bases and J gave up 8 bases; unmatched junction bases: 11.

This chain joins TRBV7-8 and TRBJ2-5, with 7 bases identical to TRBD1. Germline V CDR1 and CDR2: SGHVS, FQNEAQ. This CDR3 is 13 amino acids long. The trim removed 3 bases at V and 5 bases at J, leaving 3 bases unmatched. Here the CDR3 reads CASSFRGQETQYF. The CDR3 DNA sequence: TGTGCCAGCAGCTTCAGGGGACAGGAGACCCAGTACTTC.

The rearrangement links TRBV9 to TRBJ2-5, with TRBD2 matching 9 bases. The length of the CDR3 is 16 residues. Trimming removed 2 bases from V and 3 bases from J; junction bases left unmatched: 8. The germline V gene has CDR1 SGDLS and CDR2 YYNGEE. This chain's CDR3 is CASSVRPSSGKETQYF. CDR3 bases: TGTGCCAGCAGCGTCCGACCGTCTAGCGGGAAAGAGACCCAGTACTTC.